This T cell receptor (beta chain) was captured in a study of human T cells and chemical hapten exposure. V lost 7 bases, J lost 5 bases, and 11 bases lay in between. This CDR3 spans 12 amino acids. CDR1 is SEHNR and CDR2 is FQNEAQ in the germline V gene (reference sequence). This clonotype was seen repeatedly, ten times or more. Time point: pre-sensitization, week 0. Described treatment: therapeutic diphenylcyclopropenone sensitization with weekly scalp DPC. MiXCR, applied by TCRdb to the RACE reads, yields one record per CDR3 protein. The repertoire consists of 84,000 or so distinct CDR3 sequences, with 8.5% to 9% occurring once and the leading ten covering just over 2.5%.

Sample: whole blood, taken in connection with sensitization to the hapten diphenylcyclopropenone (DPC). This sequence was found in a man aged 35 to 55 with alopecia areata. Some clones in this sample may be carry-over from other donors' samples. The chain uses TRBV7-9 and TRBJ1-1; D is perhaps TRBD1 (6 bases). CDR3 nucleotides: TGTGCCAGCAAGTACAGGGAGACTGAAGCTTTCTTT. This codes for CASKYRETEAFF.